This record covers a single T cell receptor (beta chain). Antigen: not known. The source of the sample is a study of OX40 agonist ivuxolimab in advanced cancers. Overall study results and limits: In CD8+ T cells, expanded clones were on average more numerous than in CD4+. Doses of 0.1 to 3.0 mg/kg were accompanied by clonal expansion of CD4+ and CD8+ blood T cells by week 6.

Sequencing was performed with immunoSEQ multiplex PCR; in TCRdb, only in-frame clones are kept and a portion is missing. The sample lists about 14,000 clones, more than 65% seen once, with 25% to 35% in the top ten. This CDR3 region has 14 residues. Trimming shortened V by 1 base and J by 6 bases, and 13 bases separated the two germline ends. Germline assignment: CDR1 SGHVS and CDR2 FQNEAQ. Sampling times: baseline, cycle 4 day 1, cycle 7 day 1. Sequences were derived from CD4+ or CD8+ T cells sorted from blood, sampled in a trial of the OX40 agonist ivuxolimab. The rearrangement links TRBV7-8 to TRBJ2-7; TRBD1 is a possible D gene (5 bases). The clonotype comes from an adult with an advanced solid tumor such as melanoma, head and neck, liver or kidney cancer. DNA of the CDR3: TGTGCCAGCAGCTTAGGGGCCACTGGGGCCGAGCAGTACTTC. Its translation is CASSLGATGAEQYF.